A selection of T cell receptor beta chains follows, all from one sample in a study of neoadjuvant anti-PD-1 for oral cavity cancer. Measured with immunoSEQ multiplex PCR; TCRdb has only the in-frame clones, and not every one. This table holds about 6,800 clones, 74% found once. The sample in question was PBMCs, obtained before nivolumab (anti-PD-1) treatment. Receptors originate from a person aged 40 to 85 with oral cavity squamous cell carcinoma. The conserved cysteine and the conserved F or W are not part of the CDR3 here.

V | CDR3
TRBV5-6 | ASSFNSYEQY
TRBV4-3 | ASSHVTGTGNTEAF
TRBV5-8 | ASSLMTGTSNTEAF
TRBV28 | ASSRAGAFYNEQF
TRBV7-8 | ASSTLEGSLFSYEQY
TRBV4-2 | ASSQRQGQVEGYT
TRBV25-1 | ASSDFTRTGDYNEQF
TRBV7-9 | ASSLRTGIKEKLF
TRBV6-5 | ASSLQGGKTDTQY
TRBV10-3 | AISDGQGGQSGELF
TRBV9 | ASSSGDRRAYEQY
TRBV19 | ASSIVGHPYEQY
TRBV19 | ASSIGTGSTYNSPLH
TRBV11-2 | ASSSQGKGTAEQF
TRBV19 | ASSIGGGAGETQY
TRBV4-1 | ASGAAGELF
TRBV10-1 | ASSELGLASYNEQF
TRBV6-6 | ASSSTGAGYT
TRBV5-1 | ASSLETTANEKLF
TRBV29-1 | SVGEGAGEQY
TRBV9 | ASSVGPAGTETQY
TRBV29-1 | SVDRGNTGELF
TRBV4-1 | ASSRGQYNEQF
TRBV5-1 | ASSSEATNEKLF
TRBV6-5 | ASNDDRTDTDTQY
TRBV7-2 | ASSLSHEQY
TRBV7-6 | ASSLTSGNTIY
TRBV7-9 | ASSLRIGLRETQY
TRBV4-3 | ASSQESGYGNTIY
TRBV5-1 | ASSLGGQVLISEQY
TRBV25-1 | ASRNSGQGREQY
TRBV7-9 | ASSADRGGGNQPQH
TRBV15 | ATSRVRGSGNTIY
TRBV7-2 | ASSLDTYYGYT
TRBV2 | ASRGGGLGENS
TRBV10-1 | ASSPGQGQNTQY
TRBV7-9 | ASSLAMGGETQY
TRBV6-1 | ASSAVGNTEAF
TRBV29-1 | STVEQETQY